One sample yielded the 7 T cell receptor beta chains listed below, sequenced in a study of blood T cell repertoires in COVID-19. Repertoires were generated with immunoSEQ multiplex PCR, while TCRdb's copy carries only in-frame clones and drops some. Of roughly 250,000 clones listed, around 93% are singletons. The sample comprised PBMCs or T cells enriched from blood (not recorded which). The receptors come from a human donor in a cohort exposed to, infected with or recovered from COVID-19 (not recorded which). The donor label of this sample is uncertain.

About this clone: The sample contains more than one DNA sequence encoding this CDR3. The CDR3 region is CASSQAPSSSYEQYF. The CDR3 nucleotides read TGCGCCAGCAGCCAAGCTCCTTCGAGCTCCTACGAGCAGTACTTC. The gene calls are TRBV4-1 and TRBJ2-7; D gene unclear. The V end lost 1 base, the J end lost 0 bases, and 10 bases lay between the germline ends. The CDR3 extends over 15 amino acids. Germline CDR1 and CDR2: MGHRA and YSYEKL.

The CDR3 DNA reads as TGTGCTAGTGGTCGGGAAAGTGAAGCTTTCTTT. The encoded protein is CASGRESEAFF. The chain carries TRBV12-5 and TRBJ1-1, with no clear D. Trimming shortened V by 5 bases and J by 7 bases, and 8 bases separated the two germline ends. Germline V lookup: CDR1 LGHNT, CDR2 FRNRAP. The CDR3 length is 11 residues.

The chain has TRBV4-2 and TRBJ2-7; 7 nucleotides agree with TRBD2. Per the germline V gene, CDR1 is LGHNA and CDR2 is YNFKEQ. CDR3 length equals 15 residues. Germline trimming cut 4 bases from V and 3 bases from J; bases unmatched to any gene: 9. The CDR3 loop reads CASSRGLSGVYEQYF. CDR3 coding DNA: TGTGCCAGCAGCCGGGGTCTAAGCGGGGTCTACGAGCAGTACTTC.

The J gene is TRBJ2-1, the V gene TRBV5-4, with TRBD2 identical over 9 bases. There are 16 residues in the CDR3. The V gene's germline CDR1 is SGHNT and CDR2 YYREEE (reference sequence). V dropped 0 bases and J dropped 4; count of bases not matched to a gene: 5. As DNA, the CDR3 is TGTGCCAGCAGCTTGGATGGCGGGGGGGCTTACAATGAGCAGTTCTTC. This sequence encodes CASSLDGGGAYNEQFF.

DNA of the CDR3: TGTGCCTGGAGCATAGCCTTGGGCGAGCAGTACTTC. Translating it yields CAWSIALGEQYF. This chain uses TRBV30 with TRBJ2-7, with D unclear. Between the trimmed V and J ends, which lost 3 bases and 6 bases, there was a span of 12 bases. Germline CDR1 GTSNPN, CDR2 SVGIG (reference sequence). The CDR3 sequence is 12 residues long.

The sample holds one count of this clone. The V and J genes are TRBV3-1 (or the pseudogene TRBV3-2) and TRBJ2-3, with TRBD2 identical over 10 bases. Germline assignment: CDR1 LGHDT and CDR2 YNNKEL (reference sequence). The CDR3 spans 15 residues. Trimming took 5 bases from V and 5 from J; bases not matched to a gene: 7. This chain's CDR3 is CASSTERGGQDTQYF. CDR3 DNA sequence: TGTGCCAGCAGCACCGAGCGGGGGGGCCAAGATACGCAGTATTTT.

CDR3 DNA: TGTGCCAGCAGCTCGGGACTAGCGGCTAGCACAGATACGCAGTATTTT. Protein: CASSSGLAASTDTQYF. This chain links TRBV7-2 with TRBJ2-3, with 11 bases aligning to TRBD2. The ends lost 4 bases at V and 0 bases at J; junction bases unmatched: 3. The CDR3 extends over 16 amino acids. CDR1 and CDR2 from the germline V gene are SGHTA and FQGNSA.